This T cell receptor (beta chain) was captured by sequencing in a study of cytomegalovirus exposure and HLA in healthy donors. General study points: Many donors carried some public TCRs, although rarity characterized most TCR sequences. Researchers reported that three CMV-associated chains were confirmed in vitro as CMV antigen-specific.

The data were produced by immunoSEQ multiplex PCR, yet TCRdb's version contains in-frame clones alone and is incomplete. The data contain 250,000 to 300,000 clones, 65% to 90% of them seen just once; the ten biggest clones take up 1%. Details on this clone: Its target is unknown.

The specimen sequenced was PBMCs. The TCR comes from a woman between 18 and 30 years old in good health and CMV-seronegative.

The CDR3 loop reads CASNPGTGGLQQYF. The CDR3 DNA follows: TGTGCCAGCAACCCCGGGACAGGGGGGTTACAGCAGTACTTC. This chain connects TRBV9 to TRBJ2-7; 11 nucleotides agree with TRBD1. J gave up 8 bases and V 6 bases, and 10 bases lay outside the gene matches. CDR3 size: 14 residues. Germline V gives CDR1 SGDLS, CDR2 YYNGEE.